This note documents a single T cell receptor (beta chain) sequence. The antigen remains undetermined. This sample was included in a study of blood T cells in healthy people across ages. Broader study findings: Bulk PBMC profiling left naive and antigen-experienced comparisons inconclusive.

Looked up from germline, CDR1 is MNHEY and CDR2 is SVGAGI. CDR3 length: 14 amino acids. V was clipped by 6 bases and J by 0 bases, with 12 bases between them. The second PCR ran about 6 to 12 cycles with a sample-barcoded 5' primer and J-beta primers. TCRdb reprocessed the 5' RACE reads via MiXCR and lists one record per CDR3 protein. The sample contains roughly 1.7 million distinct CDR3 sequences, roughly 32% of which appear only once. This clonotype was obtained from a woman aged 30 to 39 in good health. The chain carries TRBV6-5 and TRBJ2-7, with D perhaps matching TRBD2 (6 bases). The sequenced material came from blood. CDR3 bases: TGTGCCAGCAGGGCGGGACGGAACTCCTACGAGCAGTACTTC. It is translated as CASRAGRNSYEQYF.